This T cell receptor beta chain was recovered during a study of radiation and T cells in renal cell carcinoma. Study results and caveats: Baseline intratumoral clonotype presence is unknown without pretreatment biopsies. Top tumor clonotypes rose in blood 2 weeks post-radiation, then contracted.

TCRdb's copy holds only in-frame clones and misses some; the assay was immunoSEQ multiplex PCR. The table has approximately 40,000 clones, 82% seen once. Time point indicated: blood 4 weeks post-SBRT, at nephrectomy. Treatment in this sample: 15 Gy SBRT to primary tumor, nephrectomy 4 weeks later. Nephrectomy followed 15 Gy stereotactic body radiation by 4 weeks. After SBRT, blood was collected at 2 and 4 weeks, plus baseline. Notes on this clone: Its antigen remains unidentified.

The length of the CDR3 is 17 residues. Germline CDR1 and CDR2: MNHEY and SMNVEV (reference sequence). Trimming at V came to 0 bases and at J to 0 bases, leaving 5 bases not matched to a gene. This specimen was blood, taken from a patient whose treatment included radiotherapy and nephrectomy. V usage is TRBV27 and J usage is TRBJ2-3; 8 nucleotides line up with TRBD2. The clonotype comes from a woman aged 70-85 years with renal cell carcinoma. CDR3 protein: CASSLSYSGGSTDTQYF. For the CDR3, the DNA is TGTGCCAGCAGTTTATCGTACAGCGGGGGTAGCACAGATACGCAGTATTTT.